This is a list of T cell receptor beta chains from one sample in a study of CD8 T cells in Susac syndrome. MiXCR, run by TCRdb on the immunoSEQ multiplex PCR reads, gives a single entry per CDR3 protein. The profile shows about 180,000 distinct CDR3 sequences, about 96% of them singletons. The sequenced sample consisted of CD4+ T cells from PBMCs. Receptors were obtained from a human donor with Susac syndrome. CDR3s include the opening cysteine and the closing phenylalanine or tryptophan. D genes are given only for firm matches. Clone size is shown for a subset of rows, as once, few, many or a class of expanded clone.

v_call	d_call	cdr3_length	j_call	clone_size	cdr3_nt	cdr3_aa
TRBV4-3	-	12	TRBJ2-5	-	TGCGCCAGCAGCCAAGATAGGAAGACCCAGTACTTC	CASSQDRKTQYF
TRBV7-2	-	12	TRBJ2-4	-	TGTGCCAGCAGCTTAGGCAAAAACATTCAGTACTTC	CASSLGKNIQYF
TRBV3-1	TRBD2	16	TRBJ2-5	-	TGTGCCAGCAGCCACCGGACTAGCGGGTACCAAGAGACCCAGTACTTC	CASSHRTSGYQETQYF
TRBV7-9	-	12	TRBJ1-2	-	TGTGCCAGCAGCTTAACTACGGGTGGCTACACCTTC	CASSLTTGGYTF
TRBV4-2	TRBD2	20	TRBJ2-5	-	TGTGCCAGCAGCCAAGAGAATAATTTACTAGCGGGAAATTGGGGGAGTATCCAGTACTTC	CASSQENNLLAGNWGSIQYF
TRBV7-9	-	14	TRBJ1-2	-	TGTGCCAGCAGCTTGACCACAGGGAGGGATGGCTACACCTTC	CASSLTTGRDGYTF
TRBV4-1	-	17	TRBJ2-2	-	TGCGCCAGCAGCCAGCGTGGCGGGGGCGCGGGTATCGGGGAGCTGTTTTTT	CASSQRGGGAGIGELFF
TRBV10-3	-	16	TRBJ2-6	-	TGTGCCATCGGGCAGGGCCACCTCTCTGGGGCCAACGTCCTGACTTTC	CAIGQGHLSGANVLTF
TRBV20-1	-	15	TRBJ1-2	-	TGCAGTGCTAGAGTGACAACGACAGCTAACTATGGCTACACCTTC	CSARVTTTANYGYTF
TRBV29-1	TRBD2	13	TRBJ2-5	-	TGCAGCGCTGCTAGCGGGTCTGGAGAGACCCAGTACTTC	CSAASGSGETQYF
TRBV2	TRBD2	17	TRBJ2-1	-	TGTGCCAGCAGTGGCCGGACTAGCGGGAGGGAGTACAATGAGCAGTTCTTC	CASSGRTSGREYNEQFF
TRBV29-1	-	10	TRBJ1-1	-	TGCAGCGTTGGTCACACTGAAGCTTTCTTT	CSVGHTEAFF
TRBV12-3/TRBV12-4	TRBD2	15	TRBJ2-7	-	TGTGCCAGCACCGTCGGGACTAGCGGGGCCTACGAGCAGTACTTC	CASTVGTSGAYEQYF
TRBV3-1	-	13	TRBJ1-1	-	TGTGCCAGCAGCCAAGCTAGCGACACTGAAGCTTTCTTT	CASSQASDTEAFF
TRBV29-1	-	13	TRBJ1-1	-	TGCAGCGTCGAGGTGGGAATGAACACTGAAGCTTTCTTT	CSVEVGMNTEAFF
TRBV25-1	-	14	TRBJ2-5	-	TGTGCCAGCAGTGAAACGGCTGTGGTCCCGACCCAGTACTTC	CASSETAVVPTQYF
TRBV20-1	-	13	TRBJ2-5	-	TGCAGTGCTAGAGATCGGATCGTTGGGACCCAGTACTTC	CSARDRIVGTQYF
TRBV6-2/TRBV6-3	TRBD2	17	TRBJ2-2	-	TGTGCCAGCAGCGACGGGACTAGCGGGTTAAACACCGGGGAGCTGTTTTTT	CASSDGTSGLNTGELFF
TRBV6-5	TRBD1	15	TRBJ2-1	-	TGTGCCAGCAGTTACATGGGACAGGGTAGTGATGAGCAGTTCTTC	CASSYMGQGSDEQFF
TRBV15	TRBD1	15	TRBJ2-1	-	TGTGCCACCAGCCCCCGGGACAGGGGCTACAATGAGCAGTTCTTC	CATSPRDRGYNEQFF
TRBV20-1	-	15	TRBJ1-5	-	TGCAGTGTCAGTAGACCGGACAGTAGCAATCAGCCCCAGCATTTT	CSVSRPDSSNQPQHF
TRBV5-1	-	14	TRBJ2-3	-	TGCGCCAGCTTTTCGGGTCCTAGCACAGATACGCAGTATTTT	CASFSGPSTDTQYF
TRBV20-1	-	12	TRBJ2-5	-	TGCAGTGCTAGATCTAGCCCAGAGACCCAGTACTTC	CSARSSPETQYF
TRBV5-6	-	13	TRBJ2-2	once	TGTGCCAGCAGCTTTGCCCCGGACGGGGAGCTGTTTTTT	CASSFAPDGELFF
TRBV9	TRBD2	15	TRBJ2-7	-	TGTGCCAGCTTTATCGGGAGCGGGGAATTCCACGAGCAGTACTTC	CASFIGSGEFHEQYF
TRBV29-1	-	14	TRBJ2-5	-	TGCAGCGTTGAAGATCCTTTACTACAAGAGACCCAGTACTTC	CSVEDPLLQETQYF
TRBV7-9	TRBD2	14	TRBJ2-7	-	TGTGCCAGCAGCGCCGGACTAGCGGGAGGAGAGCAGTACTTC	CASSAGLAGGEQYF
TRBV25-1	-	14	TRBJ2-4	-	TGTGCCAGCAGTGAGGGGCAGCCCAAAAACATTCAGTACTTC	CASSEGQPKNIQYF
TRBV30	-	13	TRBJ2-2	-	TGTGCCTGGAGTGTAGAGATCGCCGGGGAGCTGTTTTTT	CAWSVEIAGELFF
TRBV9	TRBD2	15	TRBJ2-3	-	TGTGCCAGCAGCGTTCTAGCGGGAGAATTTGGTACGCAGTATTTT	CASSVLAGEFGTQYF
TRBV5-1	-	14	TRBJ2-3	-	TGCGCCAGCAGGGACAGCCTCCACACAGATACGCAGTATTTT	CASRDSLHTDTQYF
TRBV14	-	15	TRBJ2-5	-	TGTGCCAGCAGCCAAGCGGGGACCGCCGGGAGACCCCAGTACTTC	CASSQAGTAGRPQYF
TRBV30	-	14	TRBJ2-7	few	TGTGCCTGGAGTGTCGGGGGAGTCCACTACGAGCAGTACTTC	CAWSVGGVHYEQYF
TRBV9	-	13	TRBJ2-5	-	TGTGCCAGCAGCGTCGGGACATTTGAGACCCAGTACTTC	CASSVGTFETQYF
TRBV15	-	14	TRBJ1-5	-	TGTGCCACCAGCGGCGACACGCCATCCCAGCCCCAGCATTTT	CATSGDTPSQPQHF
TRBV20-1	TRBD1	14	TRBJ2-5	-	TGCAGTGCCCCGAGGACAGGGACGGTAGAGACCCAGTACTTC	CSAPRTGTVETQYF
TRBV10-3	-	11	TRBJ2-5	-	TGTGCCATCAGTGACGGGGAGACCCAGTACTTC	CAISDGETQYF
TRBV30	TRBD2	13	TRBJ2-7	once	TGTGCCTGGAGAGCGGGAGGGACCTACGAGCAGTACTTC	CAWRAGGTYEQYF
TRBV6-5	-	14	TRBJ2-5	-	TGTGCCAGCAGTTCAGGGGGAGGGGCGAAGACCCAGTACTTC	CASSSGGGAKTQYF
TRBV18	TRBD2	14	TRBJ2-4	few	TGTGCCAGCTCTCTTAGCGGGTCCAAAAACATTCAGTACTTC	CASSLSGSKNIQYF
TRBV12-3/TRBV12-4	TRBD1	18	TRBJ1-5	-	TGTGCCAGCAGTTATGGACAGGGCCCCAGGGAGAGCAATCAGCCCCAGCATTTT	CASSYGQGPRESNQPQHF
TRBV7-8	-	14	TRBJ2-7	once	TGTGCCAGCAGCCCTCCCGGGACCACCTACGAGCAGTACTTC	CASSPPGTTYEQYF
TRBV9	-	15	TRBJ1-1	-	TGTGCCAGCAGCGCCCATTGGACGCGGAACACTGAAGCTTTCTTT	CASSAHWTRNTEAFF
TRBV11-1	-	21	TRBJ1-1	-	TGTGCCAGCAGCCCACTCCGTGGCGGCTCAGGACTCCGGGACTTGATGACTGAAGCTTTCTTT	CASSPLRGGSGLRDLMTEAFF
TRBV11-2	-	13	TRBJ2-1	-	TGTGCCAGCAGCTTAGGATGGCGTGATGAGCAGTTCTTC	CASSLGWRDEQFF